These 6 T cell receptor beta chains were sequenced from one sample in a study of glioma-infiltrating T cells. Amplification of TCR alpha and beta CDR3 regions from RNA used iRepertoire nested multiplex PCR. TCRdb fed the multiplex PCR reads into MiXCR, producing one record per CDR3 protein. Seen here are approximately 190,000 distinct CDR3 sequences, 30% to 40% observed once, and the top ten hold roughly 21%. Sequencing was done on a sample of glioma tissue, nonneoplastic brain tissue, or PBMCs (not recorded which). Every receptor here comes from a human donor with low-grade glioma or glioblastoma, undergoing nonglioma brain surgery, or in good health (not recorded which).

This clonotype was seen at least ten times. The chain carries TRBV10-3 and TRBJ1-5, with 10 nucleotides matching TRBD1. J gave up 5 bases and V 8 bases, and 12 bases lay outside the gene matches. CDR1 and CDR2 from the germline V gene are ENHRY and SYGVKD. The CDR3 extends over 16 amino acids. Written as DNA, the CDR3 is TGTGCCATCGGGGAAGGACAGGGGGGATTCGATCAGCCCCAGCATTTT. Translation: CAIGEGQGGFDQPQHF.

A note on this clonotype: A much more abundant neighbour one base away suggests this may be a read error. The rearrangement joins TRBV10-3 to TRBJ1-2, with a tentative D call TRBD1 (5 bases). The CDR3 sequence is 15 residues long. Trimming removed 7 bases from V and 7 bases from J, with 22 bases in between. Germline loops: CDR1 ENHRY, CDR2 SYGVKD. CDR3 residues: CAITPGGETGAGYTF. In DNA, the CDR3 is TGTGCCATCACCCCCGGGGGAGAGACCGGTGCTGGCTACACCTTC.

The chain is built from TRBV11-3 and TRBJ1-1; a possible D gene is TRBD1 (6 bases). In germline, CDR1 is SGHNT, CDR2 YENEEA. V was cut by 4 bases and J by 1 base, with 16 bases left in between. The CDR3 loop spans 16 amino acids. In DNA form, the CDR3 reads TGTGCCAGCAGCTCGGGGGGGCGTCGGGGGAACACTGAAGCTTTCTTT. Translating it yields CASSSGGRRGNTEAFF.

Notes on this clonotype: One base away lies a much larger clone, so this may be a sequencing read error. This chain uses TRBV6-4 with TRBJ2-3; D is uncertain. The J call is doubtful: the DNA matches TRBJ1-5 better. Germline CDR1 and CDR2: MRHNA and SNTAGT. This CDR3 spans 15 amino acids. The CDR3 DNA reads TGTGCCAGCAAGGCTAGCGGGATGACCACAGATACGCAGCATTTT. It encodes CASKASGMTTDTQHF.

This clonotype was recorded a few times. The gene calls are TRBV5-6 and TRBJ1-5, with no clear D. V was trimmed by 2 bases and J by 4 bases, leaving 7 bases between them. This CDR3 contains 13 residues. Germline V gene lookup returns CDR1 SGHDT and CDR2 YYEEEE. In DNA form, the CDR3 reads TGTGCCAGCAGCTTTATGGCGAATCAGCCCCAGCATTTT. This encodes CASSFMANQPQHF.

On this clonotype: A much larger clone is a single base away; this may be a read error. V gene TRBV4-1 combines with J gene TRBJ1-5, with a weak D call TRBD1 (6 bases). CDR1 and CDR2 (germline): MGHRA, YSYEKL. Between the trimmed V and J ends, which lost 6 bases and 2 bases, there was a span of 11 bases. The CDR3 totals 14 residues. CDR3 nucleotides: TGCGCCAGCAGACCGACAGGTGGCAATCAGCCCCAGCATTTT. This gives the protein CASRPTGGNQPQHF.